The 20 T cell receptor beta chains in this list originate from one sample, sequenced in a study of cytomegalovirus exposure and HLA in healthy donors. A multiplex PCR was run with 60 Vbeta primers and 13 Jbeta primers. The data were produced by immunoSEQ multiplex PCR, yet TCRdb's version contains in-frame clones alone and is incomplete. The sample lists about 170,000 clones, around 74% seen once, with roughly 2% in the top ten. Sequenced sample: PBMCs. These receptors all stem from a female donor in good health and CMV-seronegative.

This chain connects TRBV11-1 to TRBJ1-2, with 8 bases aligning to TRBD1. From germline, CDR1 is SGHAT and CDR2 FQDESV (reference sequence). There are 13 residues in the CDR3. V lost 5 bases and J lost 8; bases outside the gene matches: 7. CDR3 residues: CASSPRTGNGYTF. CDR3 DNA: TGTGCCAGCAGCCCAAGGACAGGGAACGGCTACACCTTC.

V is TRBV18 and J is TRBJ2-5, with TRBD2 identical over 7 bases. The CDR3 is made up of 15 amino acids. The germline gives CDR1 KGHSH, CDR2 LQKENI. V gave up 2 bases and J gave up 2 bases; unmatched junction bases: 5. The CDR3 is CASSPYAGLQETQYF. CDR3 nucleotides: TGTGCCAGCTCACCATACGCGGGACTACAAGAGACCCAGTACTTC.

The chain links TRBV30 to TRBJ1-2; D is undetermined. Germline lookup yields CDR1 GTSNPN and CDR2 SVGIG (reference sequence). CDR3 length: 13 residues. Trimming left V 3 bases short and J 3 bases short, with 11 bases between. The CDR3 DNA sequence: TGTGCCTGGAGGATTAGCCCCTACTATGGCTACACCTTC. This codes for CAWRISPYYGYTF.

The V gene is TRBV14, the J gene TRBJ2-1; a possible D gene is TRBD2 (5 bases). The V end lost 0 bases, the J end lost 0 bases, and 24 bases lay between the germline ends. The CDR3 is 21 residues long. Germline CDR1 reads SGHDN; CDR2 reads FVKESK. Here the CDR3 reads CASSQERFPLRAVSSYNEQFF. CDR3 nucleotides: TGTGCCAGCAGCCAAGAACGATTCCCTTTGCGGGCGGTGAGCTCCTACAATGAGCAGTTCTTC.

The V gene is TRBV5-1, the J gene TRBJ1-6; 8 bases agree with TRBD1. The CDR3 sequence is 14 residues long. After removal of 3 bases from V and 7 bases from J, the junction contained 3 bases not matched to a gene. The germline V gene has CDR1 SGHRS and CDR2 YFSETQ. CDR3 residues: CASSSGQGNSPLHF. CDR3 nucleotides: TGCGCCAGCAGCTCTGGACAGGGAAATTCACCCCTCCACTTT.

The CDR3 spells CASSHPWVSGTEAFF. The CDR3 DNA sequence: TGTGCCAGCAGCCACCCCTGGGTATCGGGGACTGAAGCTTTCTTT. The V gene is TRBV4-2, the J gene TRBJ1-1; D gene uncertain. Germline CDR1 reads LGHNA; CDR2 reads YNFKEQ. Trimming shortened V by 3 bases and J by 5 bases, and 16 bases separated the two germline ends. There are 15 residues in the CDR3.

The chain links TRBV29-1 to TRBJ2-3, with D unclear. The V gene's germline CDR1 is SQVTM and CDR2 ANQGSEA. Between the trimmed V and J ends, which lost 1 base and 6 bases, there was a span of 8 bases. The CDR3 consists of 12 residues. The CDR3, as DNA: TGCAGCGTTGAAGTTTTATTTGATACGCAGTATTTT. Translated: CSVEVLFDTQYF.

This sequence joins TRBV6-5 and TRBJ1-6; a weak D match, TRBD1 (5 bases). CDR3 size: 15 residues. Trimming removed 2 bases at V and 7 bases at J, with 12 bases between. Per the germline V gene, CDR1 is MNHEY and CDR2 is SVGAGI. The CDR3 sequence is CASSYEQGQNSPLHF. In nucleotides, the CDR3 is TGTGCCAGCAGTTACGAGCAGGGCCAAAATTCACCCCTCCACTTT.

The genes are TRBV5-6 and TRBJ1-1; D is undetermined. The CDR3 runs 16 residues. Per germline, CDR1 SGHDT and CDR2 YYEEEE. Trimming shortened V by 1 base and J by 5 bases, and 18 bases separated the two germline ends. Here the CDR3 reads CASSLSLFGAWTEAFF. DNA for the CDR3: TGTGCCAGCAGCTTGTCACTCTTCGGAGCCTGGACTGAAGCTTTCTTT.

J is TRBJ1-1 and V is TRBV18, with 7 bases identical to TRBD1. This CDR3 has 13 residues. The germline gives CDR1 KGHSH, CDR2 LQKENI. The J segment lost 4 bases and the V segment lost 3 bases, leaving 2 bases of the junction unmatched. CDR3 nucleotides: TGTGCCAGCTCACCCTGGACAGGCACTGAAGCTTTCTTT. Its protein product is CASSPWTGTEAFF.

The V and J genes are TRBV6-1 and TRBJ1-4; 10 bases line up with TRBD1. CDR3 size: 15 residues. Germline V gene sequence: CDR1 MNHNS, CDR2 SASEGT. With V trimmed by 2 bases and J by 8 bases, 5 bases remained unmatched. CDR3 protein: CASSEIGTGVEKLFF. The CDR3 DNA reads as TGTGCCAGCAGTGAAATCGGGACAGGGGTGGAAAAACTGTTTTTT.

The CDR3 DNA reads as TGTGCCTGGAGTGTTGGACTAGCTAGCACCGGGGAGCTGTTTTTT. Translating it yields CAWSVGLASTGELFF. The chain joins TRBV30 to TRBJ2-2, with TRBD2 identical over 8 bases. Germline assignment: CDR1 GTSNPN and CDR2 SVGIG (reference sequence). The junction had 4 bases not matched to a gene; V was cut back by 0 bases and J by 4 bases. This CDR3 has 15 residues.

This chain links TRBV4-1 with TRBJ2-1; 10 bases map to TRBD2. Germline CDR1 is MGHRA and CDR2 is YSYEKL. With 2 bases clipped from V and 10 bases from J, the junction kept 8 bases outside the gene matches. The CDR3 spans 15 residues. CDR3 nucleotides: TGCGCCAGCAGCCAACTAGCGGGGGCGAGGAGGGAGCAGTTCTTC. Translation gives CASSQLAGARREQFF.

Points on this clone: The sample contains more than one DNA sequence encoding this CDR3. J is TRBJ2-1 and V is TRBV2, with 8 bases that match TRBD1. The length of the CDR3 is 12 residues. Germline values: CDR1 SNHLY, CDR2 FYNNEI. V dropped 8 bases and J dropped 8; count of bases not matched to a gene: 5. The CDR3 loop is CASRDRGDEQFF. The CDR3 DNA reads as TGTGCCAGCCGAGACAGGGGAGATGAGCAGTTCTTC. Supplemented by reference TRBV2 and TRBJ2-1, the full variable domain reads EPEVTQTPSHQVTQMGQEVILRCVPISNHLYFYWYRQILGQKVEFLVSFYNNEISEKSEIFDDQFSVERPDGSNFTLKIRSTKLEDSAMYFCASRDRGDEQFFGPGTRLTVL.

The CDR3 bases are TGTGCCAGCTGCGCAGCGGGCCCCTACAATGAGCAGTTCTTC. This translates into CASCAAGPYNEQFF. The V and J genes are TRBV27 and TRBJ2-1; D is possibly TRBD2 (6 bases). V was shortened by 8 bases and J by 2 bases, with 13 bases between the two germline ends. Per germline, CDR1 MNHEY and CDR2 SMNVEV (reference sequence). This CDR3 contains 14 residues.

This chain uses TRBV7-9 with TRBJ2-2, with D perhaps TRBD2 (6 bases). Trimming stripped 2 bases from V and 6 bases from J, with 13 bases between. Germline V lookup: CDR1 SEHNR, CDR2 FQNEAQ (reference sequence). The CDR3 contains 15 residues. Here the CDR3 reads CASSLIAGPPGELFF. Written as DNA, the CDR3 is TGTGCCAGCAGCTTAATCGCGGGACCCCCCGGGGAGCTGTTTTTT.

V and J are TRBV19 and TRBJ2-1; 10 positions agree with TRBD2. Germline V gene lookup returns CDR1 LNHDA and CDR2 SQIVND (reference sequence). The CDR3 is 16 amino acids. V shed 3 bases and J 6 bases; nucleotides not matched to a gene: 8. The CDR3 reads CASSILSGGAVNEQFF. DNA of the CDR3: TGTGCCAGTAGTATCCTAAGCGGGGGGGCCGTCAATGAGCAGTTCTTC.

V gene TRBV5-1 combines with J gene TRBJ2-3, with D tentatively TRBD1 (5 bases). Germline loops: CDR1 SGHRS, CDR2 YFSETQ. CDR3 length equals 14 residues. V lost 2 bases, J lost 6 bases, and 13 bases lay in between. CDR3 residues: CASSFGASPDTQYF. CDR3 bases: TGCGCCAGCAGCTTTGGGGCTAGTCCGGATACGCAGTATTTT.

V and J are TRBV5-5 and TRBJ2-7; perhaps TRBD2 as D (5 bases). There are 14 residues in the CDR3. The germline gives CDR1 SGHKS, CDR2 YYEKEE (reference sequence). Deletions cut 0 bases from V and 2 bases from J, with 9 bases between. CDR3 sequence reads: CASSLAGGTYEQYF. The CDR3 DNA reads TGTGCCAGCAGCTTGGCCGGAGGCACCTACGAGCAGTACTTC.

The chain carries TRBV23-1 and TRBJ2-5, with unresolved D. TRBV23-1 is labeled an ORF, and its function is uncertain. Trimming took 4 bases from V and 3 from J, leaving 15 bases between them. This CDR3 has 15 residues. In nucleotides, the CDR3 is TGCGCCAGCAGTCGTACCCGAATACAGAAAGAGACCCAGTACTTC. This sequence encodes CASSRTRIQKETQYF.